The 5 T cell receptor beta chains given below trace back to one sample, sequenced in a study of CD8 T cells in ankylosing spondylitis. TCRdb re-called the 5' RACE reads with MiXCR, one entry per CDR3 protein. The sample records hundreds of thousands of distinct CDR3 sequences, 26% being singletons. Study-level findings and limits: Ankylosing spondylitis blood seemed to carry a telltale TCR beta motif made of eight highly homologous variants.

These receptors lack a known antigen. The sample comprised blood, either unsorted or a sorted T cell fraction (not recorded which). These receptors all come from a male donor with ankylosing spondylitis.

This sequence joins TRBV12-3 or TRBV12-4 and TRBJ1-4, with no clear D. The CDR3 consists of 11 residues. Trimming cost V 5 bases and J 8 bases, with 6 bases left between them. The CDR3 reads CASSAGEKLFF. The CDR3, as DNA: TGTGCCAGCAGTGCCGGGGAAAAACTGTTTTTT.

This rearrangement joins TRBV6-6 to TRBJ2-7; D call uncertain. CDR1 and CDR2 (germline): MNHNY, SVGAGI (reference sequence). The CDR3 loop spans 13 amino acids. Trimming took off 2 bases at V and 3 bases at J, with 8 bases between the two ends. The CDR3 sequence is CASSYANSYEQYF. Here the CDR3 DNA reads TGTGCCAGCAGTTACGCCAACAGCTACGAGCAGTACTTC.

The CDR3 sequence: CSVEDPLTSGRYDEQFF. CDR3 sequence (DNA): TGCAGCGTTGAAGATCCCCTAACTAGCGGGAGATACGATGAGCAGTTCTTC. The rearrangement links TRBV29-1 to TRBJ2-1, with 11 bases that match TRBD2. CDR1 and CDR2 (germline): SQVTM, ANQGSEA. This CDR3 is 17 amino acids long. J lost 8 bases, V lost 0 bases, and 12 bases had no gene match.

The chain combines TRBV2 with TRBJ2-4; the D call may be TRBD1 or TRBD2 (5 bases each). The CDR3 totals 12 residues. V was pared by 3 bases and J by 7 bases, with 7 bases between. CDR1 SNHLY and CDR2 FYNNEI come from the germline V gene. The CDR3 coding sequence is TGTGCCAGCAGTGAGGGACCCAACATTCAGTACTTC. Translation: CASSEGPNIQYF.

The rearrangement links TRBV30 to TRBJ2-3; D is uncertain. Trimming pared 5 bases from V and 4 bases from J, leaving 13 bases between. The CDR3 runs 13 residues. Germline CDR1 is GTSNPN and CDR2 is SVGIG (reference sequence). The chain's CDR3 is CAWPGPSADTQYF. DNA of the CDR3: TGTGCCTGGCCGGGCCCCAGCGCAGATACGCAGTATTTT.